This T cell receptor (beta chain) was recorded in a study of blood T cell repertoires in COVID-19. The table came from immunoSEQ multiplex PCR; TCRdb's copy has only in-frame clones and leaves some out. Among roughly 75,000 clones listed, approximately 83% were seen once. The J segment lost 7 bases and the V segment lost 0 bases, leaving 5 bases of the junction unmatched. This CDR3 spans 14 amino acids. From germline, CDR1 is SGHRS and CDR2 YFSETQ. The clonotype comes from a man between 65 and 85 years old with acute or convalescent COVID-19. The rearrangement joins TRBV5-1 to TRBJ2-7, with 9 positions matching TRBD2. The specimen sequenced was peripheral blood. CDR3 sequence (DNA): TGCGCCAGCAGCTTGGTGGCAGCGGGGGGAGAGCAGTACTTC. Protein sequence: CASSLVAAGGEQYF.